The rows below give T cell receptor beta chains drawn from one sample of a study of Graves' ophthalmopathy and Graves' hyperthyroidism. TCRdb analysed the multiplex PCR reads with MiXCR anew, one entry per CDR3 protein. This sample has 400,000 or so distinct CDR3 sequences, with about 16% found just once. The sequencing input was peripheral blood. The receptors here all came from a woman aged 18-29 years with stable Graves' hyperthyroidism. CDR3s include the opening cysteine and the closing phenylalanine or tryptophan. A D gene is named only where the DNA matches it firmly. Clone size is shown for a subset of rows, as once, few, many or a class of expanded clone.

abundance	d_gene	j_gene	v_gene	CDR3nt	CDR3aa
many	-	TRBJ2-5	TRBV5-1	TGCGCCAGCAGCAACATAGAGACCCAGTACTTC	CASSNIETQYF
many	-	TRBJ1-5	TRBV6-1	TGTGCCAGCAGTGAATGGGGGAATAGCAATCAGCCCCAGCATTTT	CASSEWGNSNQPQHF
-	-	TRBJ1-1	TRBV12-3/TRBV12-4	TGTGCCAGCAGTTTGAGTCAGGGGTCCGGTCTTAGAGCTTTCTTT	CASSLSQGSGLRAFF
many	-	TRBJ2-4	TRBV11-1	TGTGCCAGCAGCCGCAGCGGGTTGAACATTCAGTACTTC	CASSRSGLNIQYF
many	-	TRBJ1-1	TRBV29-1	TGCAGCTCTTTGGACAACCTGAACACTGAAGCTTTCTTT	CSSLDNLNTEAFF
many	-	TRBJ1-1	TRBV19	TGTGCCAGTTATCCGGGGCCAAAGAACACTGAAGCTTTCTTT	CASYPGPKNTEAFF
few	-	TRBJ1-2	TRBV4-1	TGCGCCAGCAGCCAAGAACCGGGCAGGCTTGTAGGCTACACCTTC	CASSQEPGRLVGYTF
many	-	TRBJ1-1	TRBV20-1	TGCAGTGCTAGAGACCCAGGGGCAAACACTGAAGCTTTCTTT	CSARDPGANTEAFF
few	TRBD1	TRBJ1-1	TRBV29-1	TGCAGCGCCACGACAGGGGGGTGGACTGAAGCTTTCTTT	CSATTGGWTEAFF
-	-	TRBJ2-7	TRBV28	TGTGCCGGCAGTTTAACGGGGGTCCGAACCTACGAGCAGTACTTC	CAGSLTGVRTYEQYF
many	TRBD1	TRBJ1-2	TRBV6-2/TRBV6-3	TGTGCCAGCAGCCCTGGACAGGGGGGTATTGGCTATGGCTACACCTTC	CASSPGQGGIGYGYTF
many	TRBD1	TRBJ1-1	TRBV24-1	TGTGCCACCAGCCAGGGACAGGCGCATGAAGCTTTCTTT	CATSQGQAHEAFF
many	-	TRBJ2-5	TRBV4-1	TGCGCCAGCAGCCAGAGGGGTGGTGAAGAGACCCAGTACTTC	CASSQRGGEETQYF
many	TRBD1	TRBJ1-2	TRBV6-1	TGTGCCAGCAGTAAGGACAGGGAAGGCTACACCTTC	CASSKDREGYTF
few	TRBD1	TRBJ1-6	TRBV9	TGTGCCAGCAGCGTAAAAGGGACAGGCTATTCACCCCTCCACTTT	CASSVKGTGYSPLHF
-	-	TRBJ2-7	TRBV6-1	TGTGCCAGCGACAACTGGGGCGGCTCCTACGAGCAGTACTTC	CASDNWGGSYEQYF
few	-	TRBJ1-5	TRBV20-1	TGCAGTGCTAGAGATTTGCGCGCGGGGGAACAGCCCCAGCATTTT	CSARDLRAGEQPQHF
many	-	TRBJ1-5	TRBV7-2	TGTGCCAGCAGCTCCGCGGAGCCCAATCAGCCCCAGCATTTT	CASSSAEPNQPQHF
many	-	TRBJ1-2	TRBV3-1	TGTGCCAGCAGCCAAGAAGAGCCGGGGGGCTACACCTTC	CASSQEEPGGYTF
many	-	TRBJ2-7	TRBV6-1	TGTGCCATGGTGGCAGGGACCAACGAGCAGTACTTC	CAMVAGTNEQYF
many	-	TRBJ2-3	TRBV7-8	TGTGCCAGCAGCTTAGAGGTCACAGATACGCAGTATTTT	CASSLEVTDTQYF
-	-	TRBJ2-2	TRBV11-2	TGTGCCAGCACTCCGACGAACACCGAGGAGCTGTTTTTT	CASTPTNTEELFF
many	-	TRBJ1-1	TRBV4-1	TGCGCCAGCAGCTCCCTTAGGAGGGCTGAAGCTTTCTTT	CASSSLRRAEAFF
many	TRBD1	TRBJ2-2	TRBV12-3/TRBV12-4	TGTGCCAGCAGACTTCGGACAGGGTTGGCCGGGGAGCTGTTTTTT	CASRLRTGLAGELFF
many	-	TRBJ1-5	TRBV19	TGTGCCAGTAGTATAGAGGGGCTTGAGGATCAGCCCCAGCATTTT	CASSIEGLEDQPQHF
few	TRBD1	TRBJ2-7	TRBV20-1	TGCAGTGCTCCCGGGACAGGGAATGGGTTATACGAGCAGTACTTC	CSAPGTGNGLYEQYF
-	-	TRBJ1-1	TRBV14	TGTGCCAGCAGCCAAGAAGGCGCTGAAGCTTTCTTT	CASSQEGAEAFF
-	-	TRBJ1-2	TRBV3-1	TGTGCCAGCAGCCAAGATCTTGGTAGTAACTATGGCTACACCTTC	CASSQDLGSNYGYTF
many	-	TRBJ2-2	TRBV13	TGTGCCAGCAGCTTAAGGGGAATAGGGACCGGGGAGCTGTTTTTT	CASSLRGIGTGELFF
-	-	TRBJ2-7	TRBV19	TGTGCCAGTAAGGCGGGGCGGAAGCAGTACTTC	CASKAGRKQYF
few	TRBD1	TRBJ1-5	TRBV12-3/TRBV12-4	TGTGCCAGCAGTTTAGTAGGGGGCACCAATCAGCCCCAGCATTTT	CASSLVGGTNQPQHF
many	TRBD1	TRBJ2-7	TRBV7-2	TGTGCCAGCAGCTTGTATACAGGGGATCCGTACTTC	CASSLYTGDPYF
many	-	TRBJ1-1	TRBV18	TGTGCCAGCTCCCCGGAGGACGGGGTTGAAGCTTTCTTT	CASSPEDGVEAFF
few	TRBD2	TRBJ2-3	TRBV12-3/TRBV12-4	TGTGCCAGCAGTTTAGTCTTAGCGGGGTCTAGCACAGATACGCAGTATTTT	CASSLVLAGSSTDTQYF
many	-	TRBJ1-6	TRBV7-2	TGTGCCAGCAGCTCTCCAACCGGGGTACGAAATAATTCACCCCTCCACTTT	CASSSPTGVRNNSPLHF
many	-	TRBJ1-6	TRBV6-1	TGTGCCAGCAGCAGCAAGGCGGGTCGGAATTCACCCCTCCACTTT	CASSSKAGRNSPLHF
-	TRBD2	TRBJ2-5	TRBV12-3/TRBV12-4	TGTGCCAGCAGTTACCTAGCGGGAGGTACAGAGACCCAGTACTTC	CASSYLAGGTETQYF
-	-	TRBJ2-7	TRBV15	TGTGCCACCAGCAGAGATGGTTCGACTCCGGGGGAAGAGCAGTACTTC	CATSRDGSTPGEEQYF
-	-	TRBJ2-7	TRBV29-1	TGCAGCGTTGAAGATTCGGAGCCAAGAGGCTCCTACGAGCAGTACTTC	CSVEDSEPRGSYEQYF
many	-	TRBJ1-6	TRBV6-5	TGTGCCAGCAGAGGGTCCCGGTTAGGTTCACCCCTCCACTTT	CASRGSRLGSPLHF
many	-	TRBJ1-1	TRBV19	TGTGCCAGTGCTGAGGGTCGTTTGAACACTGAAGCTTTCTTT	CASAEGRLNTEAFF
many	-	TRBJ2-7	TRBV27	TGTGCCAGCAGTTTCGGGCAGGACTACGAGCAGTACTTC	CASSFGQDYEQYF
few	-	TRBJ1-4	TRBV7-8	TGTGCCAGCAGCCCGGAGGATGAAAAACTGTTTTTT	CASSPEDEKLFF
-	-	TRBJ2-7	TRBV6-1	TGTGCCAGCAGTGAAGCCCAGGGTCTGTCCGAGCAGTACTTC	CASSEAQGLSEQYF
many	-	TRBJ2-5	TRBV6-1	TGTGCCAGCTTCACAAGCCGGGGGCGCGGGACCCAGTACTTC	CASFTSRGRGTQYF
many	TRBD2	TRBJ2-7	TRBV6-5	TGTGCCAGCAGTTACTCGGGAGGGGTACCCTCCTACGAGCAGTACTTC	CASSYSGGVPSYEQYF
few	TRBD1	TRBJ1-1	TRBV9	TGTGCCAGCAGCGGAGGGGACAGGGTCGACACTGAAGCTTTCTTT	CASSGGDRVDTEAFF
many	-	TRBJ2-5	TRBV4-2	TGTGCCAGCAGCCAAGACAGCAGGCGGGCGCGAGAGACCCAGTACTTC	CASSQDSRRARETQYF
-	-	TRBJ2-2	TRBV6-1	TGTGCCAGCAGCATACAGGGTACCACCGGGAAGCTGTTTTTT	CASSIQGTTGKLFF
-	TRBD1	TRBJ1-1	TRBV5-1	TGCGCCAGCAGCTTGGGGGACAGTTGGCCCCTTTTGGGCACTGAAGCTTTCTTT	CASSLGDSWPLLGTEAFF
-	TRBD1	TRBJ2-7	TRBV10-1	TGCGCCAGCAGTGAGTCCTGGACAGGGGGCTCCGAGCAGTACTTC	CASSESWTGGSEQYF
few	-	TRBJ2-7	TRBV2	TGTGCCAGCAGTGAAGAGTGGGGGGCCGAGCAGTACTTC	CASSEEWGAEQYF
-	-	TRBJ2-5	TRBV24-1	TGTGCCACCAGTGATTTGTCGGACGTAGGGGAGACCCAGTACTTC	CATSDLSDVGETQYF
many	TRBD2	TRBJ2-2	TRBV11-1	TGTGCCAGCAGCTTGGTAGCGGGCCCGAACACCGGGGAGCTGTTTTTT	CASSLVAGPNTGELFF
few	TRBD1	TRBJ1-1	TRBV5-6	TGTGCCAGCAGCTTGCTTGCAGGGGGAGTAAAGAACACTGAAGCTTTCTTT	CASSLLAGGVKNTEAFF
-	TRBD1	TRBJ2-7	TRBV11-2	TGTGCCAGCAGCCCTCCAGACAGGGGACCTTCCTACGAGCAGTACTTC	CASSPPDRGPSYEQYF